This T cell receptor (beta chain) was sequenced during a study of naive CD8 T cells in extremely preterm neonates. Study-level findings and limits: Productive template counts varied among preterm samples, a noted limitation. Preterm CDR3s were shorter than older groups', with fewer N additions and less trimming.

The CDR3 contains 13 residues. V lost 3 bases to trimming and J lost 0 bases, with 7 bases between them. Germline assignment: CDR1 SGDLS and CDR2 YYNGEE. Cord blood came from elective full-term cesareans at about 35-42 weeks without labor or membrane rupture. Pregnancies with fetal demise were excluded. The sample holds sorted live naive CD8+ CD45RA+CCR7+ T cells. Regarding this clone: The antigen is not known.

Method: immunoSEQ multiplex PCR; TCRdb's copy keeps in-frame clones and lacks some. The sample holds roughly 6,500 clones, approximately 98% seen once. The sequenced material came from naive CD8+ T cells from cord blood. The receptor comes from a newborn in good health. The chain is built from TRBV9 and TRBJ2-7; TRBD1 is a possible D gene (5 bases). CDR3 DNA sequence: TGTGCCAGCAGCGGACAGAGCTCCTACGAGCAGTACTTC. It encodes CASSGQSSYEQYF.